Below are 9 T cell receptor beta chains sequenced from a single sample in a study of blood T cell repertoires in COVID-19. Sequencing was performed with immunoSEQ multiplex PCR; in TCRdb, only in-frame clones are kept and a portion is missing. This sample has over 50,000 clones, with 80% to 90% found just once. The sample comprised peripheral blood. The receptors were sampled from a man aged 55 to 70 with acute or convalescent COVID-19.

The chain couples TRBV6-2 or TRBV6-3 to TRBJ1-2, with D unresolved. V shed 4 bases and J shed 5 bases, with 11 bases lying between them. Germline V gives CDR1 MNHEY, CDR2 SVGEGT. The CDR3 covers 13 residues. In nucleotides, the CDR3 is TGTGCCAGCAGTTTAACAGATTTTTATGGCTACACCTTC. This translates into CASSLTDFYGYTF.

The chain joins TRBV5-1 to TRBJ2-1; TRBD2 matches 10 bases. Germline V gene lookup returns CDR1 SGHRS and CDR2 YFSETQ. The J segment lost 8 bases and the V segment lost 4 bases, leaving 12 bases of the junction unmatched. The CDR3 sequence is 16 residues long. This CDR3 is CASSTTSSGGTDEQFF. In nucleotides, the CDR3 is TGCGCCAGCAGCACCACGTCTAGCGGGGGCACGGATGAGCAGTTCTTC. Filled out from reference TRBV5-1 and TRBJ2-1, the complete variable domain reads KAGVTQTPRYLIKTRGQQVTLSCSPISGHRSVSWYQQTPGQGLQFLFEYFSETQRNKGNFPGRFSGRQFSNSRSEMNVSTLELGDSALYLCASSTTSSGGTDEQFFGPGTRLTVL.

This chain connects TRBV6-1 to TRBJ1-6, with 9 bases that match TRBD1. J was trimmed by 8 bases and V by 2 bases; bases with no gene match: 7. The CDR3 has 16 amino acids. Germline-derived CDR1 and CDR2 are MNHNS and SASEGT. The CDR3 DNA is TGTGCCAGCAGTGAATATTACAGGGGGCGCGATTCACCCCTCCACTTT. Protein sequence: CASSEYYRGRDSPLHF.

This rearrangement joins TRBV6-5 to TRBJ2-2; D not resolved. The CDR3 length is 15 residues. CDR1 is MNHEY and CDR2 is SVGAGI in the germline V gene. Trimming took off 0 bases at V and 4 bases at J, with 9 bases between the two ends. The CDR3 bases are TGTGCCAGCAGTTACTCGACCCGGAGCACCGGGGAGCTGTTTTTT. Its translation is CASSYSTRSTGELFF.

The V call is TRBV28, the J call TRBJ1-2; D uncertain. The germline CDR1 and CDR2 sequences are MDHEN and SYDVKM. This CDR3 is built from 15 residues. V dropped 8 bases and J dropped 4 bases, with 20 bases sitting between them. This chain's CDR3 is CASSPSGQAPYGYTF. Written as DNA, the CDR3 is TGTGCCAGCTCCCCTAGCGGTCAGGCCCCCTATGGCTACACCTTC.

The chain couples TRBV4-3 to TRBJ2-1, with a tentative D call TRBD1 (6 bases). The germline CDR1 and CDR2 sequences are LGHNA and YSLEER. This CDR3 comprises 15 residues. Trimming removed 0 bases at V and 9 bases at J, with 15 bases between. DNA for the CDR3: TGCGCCAGCAGCCAAGATAGGGGGACACCGACTGAGCAGTTCTTC. Its protein product is CASSQDRGTPTEQFF.

The chain employs TRBV6-5 and TRBJ2-2; perhaps TRBD1 as D (6 bases). The germline V gene encodes CDR1 MNHEY and CDR2 SVGAGI. The CDR3 runs 14 residues. The V end lost 6 bases, the J end lost 7 bases, and 15 bases lay between the germline ends. Here the CDR3 DNA reads TGTGCCAGCAGCATAGGGGGTACGGGCGGGGAGCTGTTTTTT. Protein sequence: CASSIGGTGGELFF.

This chain links TRBV15 with TRBJ2-2; D perhaps matches TRBD2 (6 bases). Between the trimmed V and J ends, which lost 5 bases and 8 bases, there was a span of 15 bases. Germline CDR1 is LNHNV and CDR2 is YYDKDF (reference sequence). The CDR3 is 14 amino acids. The CDR3, as DNA: TGTGCCACCAGCCCCCGGGGAGGCGGAGGGGAGCTGTTTTTT. This encodes CATSPRGGGGELFF.

This clone was counted once. The J gene is TRBJ1-5, the V gene TRBV19; no reliable D call. The CDR3 is 16 amino acids. From germline, CDR1 is LNHDA and CDR2 SQIVND (reference sequence). Trimming left V 3 bases short and J 0 bases short, with 12 bases between. Written as DNA, the CDR3 is TGTGCCAGTAGTATTGGGAGGGCTACTAGCAATCAGCCCCAGCATTTT. The encoded protein is CASSIGRATSNQPQHF.